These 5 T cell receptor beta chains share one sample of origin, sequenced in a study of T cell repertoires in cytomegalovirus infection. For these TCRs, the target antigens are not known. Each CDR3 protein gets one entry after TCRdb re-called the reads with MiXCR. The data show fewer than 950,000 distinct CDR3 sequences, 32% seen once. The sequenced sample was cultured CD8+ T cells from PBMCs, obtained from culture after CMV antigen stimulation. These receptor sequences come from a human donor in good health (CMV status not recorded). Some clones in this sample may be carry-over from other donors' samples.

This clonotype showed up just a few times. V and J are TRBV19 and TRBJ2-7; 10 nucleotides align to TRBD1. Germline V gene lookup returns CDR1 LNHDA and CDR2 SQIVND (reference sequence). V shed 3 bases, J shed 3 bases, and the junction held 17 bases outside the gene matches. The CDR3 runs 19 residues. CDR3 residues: CASSILPGQGGPIDYEQYF. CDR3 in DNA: TGTGCCAGTAGTATTCTCCCCGGACAGGGGGGCCCAATCGACTACGAGCAGTACTTC.

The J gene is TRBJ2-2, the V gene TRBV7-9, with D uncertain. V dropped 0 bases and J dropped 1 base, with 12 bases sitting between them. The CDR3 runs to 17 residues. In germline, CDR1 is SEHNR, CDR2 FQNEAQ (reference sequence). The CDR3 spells CASSLALSLGNTGELFF. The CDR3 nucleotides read TGTGCCAGCAGCTTAGCGCTGAGCCTCGGGAACACCGGGGAGCTGTTTTTT.

CDR3 sequence: CAISSGRGQGNEQFF. As DNA, the CDR3 is TGTGCCATCTCCTCCGGCAGGGGGCAGGGGAATGAGCAGTTCTTC. The chain carries TRBV10-3 and TRBJ2-1, with 8 bases lining up with TRBD1. The V gene end was trimmed by 8 bases and the J gene end by 7 bases; junction bases not matched to a gene: 13. Germline V lookup: CDR1 ENHRY, CDR2 SYGVKD. The length of the CDR3 is 15 residues.

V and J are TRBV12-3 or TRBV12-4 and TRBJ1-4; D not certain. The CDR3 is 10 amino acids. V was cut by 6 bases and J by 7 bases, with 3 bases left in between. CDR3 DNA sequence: TGTGCCAGCAGGGGTGAAAAACTGTTTTTT. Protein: CASRGEKLFF.

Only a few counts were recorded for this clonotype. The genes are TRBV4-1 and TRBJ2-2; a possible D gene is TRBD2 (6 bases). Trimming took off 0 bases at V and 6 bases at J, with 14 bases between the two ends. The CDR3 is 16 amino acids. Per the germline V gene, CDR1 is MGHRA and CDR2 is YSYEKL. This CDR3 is CASSQDAGLVAGELFF. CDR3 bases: TGCGCCAGCAGCCAAGACGCGGGGCTCGTCGCCGGGGAGCTGTTTTTT.